This is a list of T cell receptor beta chains from one sample in a study of T cell responses to AZD1222 COVID-19 vaccine. Sequencing was performed with immunoSEQ multiplex PCR; in TCRdb, only in-frame clones are kept and a portion is missing. Seen here are 95,000 to 110,000 clones, 70% to 90% observed once, and the top ten hold roughly 5%. The sequencing here drew on peripheral blood, taken 28 days after the second AZD1222 dose. Source of these receptors: an adult who received the AZD1222 COVID-19 vaccine. Both conserved end residues are part of each CDR3. The D gene is left open where the match is weak. Expanded clones get a size class; other rows say once, few or many, or leave the size out.

V	J	size	D	CDR3	DNA
TRBV5-1	TRBJ1-1	-	TRBD1	CASAQLTGEAEAFF	TGCGCCAGCGCCCAACTCACAGGGGAGGCTGAAGCTTTCTTT
TRBV13	TRBJ2-1	-	-	CASSLPMGSEQFF	TGTGCCAGCAGCTTACCAATGGGATCTGAGCAGTTCTTC
TRBV29-1	TRBJ1-5	-	-	CSASSGAQGQPQHF	TGCAGCGCTTCTTCGGGGGCGCAGGGTCAGCCCCAGCATTTT
TRBV7-8	TRBJ2-7	-	-	CASSLEAGQPYEQYF	TGTGCCAGCAGCTTAGAGGCGGGTCAACCCTACGAGCAGTACTTC
TRBV7-9	TRBJ2-7	-	TRBD1	CASSPGTGRSYEQYF	TGTGCCAGCAGCCCCGGGACAGGGAGGTCCTACGAGCAGTACTTC
TRBV7-3	TRBJ1-6	-	TRBD1	CASSLDREGSPLHF	TGTGCCAGCAGCTTGGACAGGGAGGGATCACCCCTCCACTTT
TRBV5-6	TRBJ2-3	-	-	CASSRRVSTDTQYF	TGTGCCAGCAGCCGGAGGGTTAGCACAGATACGCAGTATTTT
TRBV5-1	TRBJ2-3	-	-	CASSPGTGLDTQYF	TGCGCCAGCAGCCCAGGGACTGGGTTGGATACGCAGTATTTT
TRBV5-1	TRBJ1-5	-	-	CASSFGQGNQPQHF	TGCGCCAGCAGCTTCGGGCAGGGGAATCAGCCCCAGCATTTT
TRBV4-3	TRBJ2-1	once	-	CASSQRAYSYNEQFF	TGCGCCAGCAGCCAACGAGCGTACTCCTACAATGAGCAGTTCTTC
TRBV11-2	TRBJ1-2	-	-	CASSLPRGVGYTF	TGTGCCAGCAGCCTGCCCAGGGGAGTGGGCTACACCTTC
TRBV9	TRBJ2-7	-	-	CASSAGGTPTYEQYF	TGTGCCAGCAGCGCGGGTGGGACACCCACCTACGAGCAGTACTTC
TRBV15	TRBJ1-2	-	-	CATSRDQTSSRNGYTF	TGTGCCACCAGCAGAGATCAGACCTCGTCCCGCAATGGCTACACCTTC